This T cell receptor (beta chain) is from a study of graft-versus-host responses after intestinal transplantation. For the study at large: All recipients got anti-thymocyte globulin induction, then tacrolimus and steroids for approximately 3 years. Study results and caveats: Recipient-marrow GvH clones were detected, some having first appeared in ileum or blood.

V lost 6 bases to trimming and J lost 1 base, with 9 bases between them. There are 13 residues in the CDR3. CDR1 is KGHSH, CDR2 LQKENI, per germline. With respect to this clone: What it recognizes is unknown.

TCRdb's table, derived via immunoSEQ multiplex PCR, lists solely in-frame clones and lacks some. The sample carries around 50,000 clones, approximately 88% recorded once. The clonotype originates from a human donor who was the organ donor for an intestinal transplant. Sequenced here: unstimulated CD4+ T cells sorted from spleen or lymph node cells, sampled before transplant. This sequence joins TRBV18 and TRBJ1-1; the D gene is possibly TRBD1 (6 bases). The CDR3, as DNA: TGTGCCAGCTCGCAACAGGGGAACACTGAAGCTTTCTTT. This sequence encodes CASSQQGNTEAFF.